This T cell receptor beta chain was identified during a study of early T cells in non-severe SARS-CoV-2 infection. This clonotype was counted a few times. TCRdb re-called the 5' RACE reads through MiXCR, storing one row per CDR3 protein. This table holds about 50,000 distinct CDR3 sequences, about a tenth found once. The V and J ends lost 8 bases and 2 bases respectively, with 13 bases between them. The CDR3 runs 15 residues. Looked up from germline, CDR1 is KGHSH and CDR2 is LQKENI. The sequence was collected from an adult who was a healthcare worker with PCR-confirmed SARS-CoV-2 infection or an uninfected control (not recorded which). The chain joins TRBV18 to TRBJ2-6, with D possibly TRBD1 on 5 matching bases. The sample was whole blood, taken at baseline. The CDR3 protein is CASRTRTPGANVLTF. DNA of the CDR3: TGTGCCAGCCGAACCCGGACACCTGGGGCCAACGTCCTGACTTTC.